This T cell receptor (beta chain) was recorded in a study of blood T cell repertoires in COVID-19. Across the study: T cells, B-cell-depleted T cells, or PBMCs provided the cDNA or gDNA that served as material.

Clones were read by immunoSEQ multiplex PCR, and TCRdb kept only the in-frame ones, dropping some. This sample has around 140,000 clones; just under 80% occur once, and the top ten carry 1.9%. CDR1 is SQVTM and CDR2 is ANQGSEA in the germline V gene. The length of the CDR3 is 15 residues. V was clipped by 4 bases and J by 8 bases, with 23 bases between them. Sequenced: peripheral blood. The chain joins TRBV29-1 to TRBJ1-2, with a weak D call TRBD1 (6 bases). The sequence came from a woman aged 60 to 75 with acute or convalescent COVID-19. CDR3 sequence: CSVAALGQPTGGYTF. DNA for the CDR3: TGCAGCGTTGCCGCCCTTGGACAGCCGACTGGAGGCTACACCTTC.